These 21 T cell receptor beta chains were sequenced from one sample in a study of cytomegalovirus exposure and HLA in healthy donors. Primers included in the PCR were 60 Vbeta and 13 Jbeta primers. The assay was immunoSEQ multiplex PCR, and TCRdb's table has in-frame clones only and misses some. The repertoire holds about 85,000 clones, with around 77% as singletons. The material sequenced was PBMCs. The origin of the receptors is a boy aged 5-17 years in good health and CMV-seronegative.

The chain joins TRBV7-2 to TRBJ2-3; the D gene is possibly TRBD2 (5 bases). The ends were cut back, 5 bases at V and 4 bases at J, with 13 bases in the middle. The CDR3 totals 14 residues. Germline CDR1 is SGHTA and CDR2 is FQGNSA. The CDR3 here is CASSARTRADTQYF. The CDR3 DNA is TGTGCCAGCAGCGCACGAACTAGAGCAGATACGCAGTATTTT.

The chain carries TRBV7-6 and TRBJ1-6; D not certain. CDR1 is SGHVS and CDR2 is FNYEAQ in the germline V gene. The CDR3 has 14 residues. Trimming removed 8 bases from V and 3 bases from J, with 11 bases in between. The CDR3 nucleotides read TGTGCCAGCCGCGCTGAGAACTATAATTCACCCCTCCACTTT. The encoded protein is CASRAENYNSPLHF. Complete variable domain (other parts from reference TRBV7-6 and TRBJ1-6): GAGVSQSPRYKVTKRGQDVALRCDPISGHVSLYWYRQALGQGPEFLTYFNYEAQQDKSGLPNDRFSAERPEGSISTLTIQRTEQRDSAMYRCASRAENYNSPLHFGNGTRLTVT.

This rearrangement joins TRBV28 to TRBJ2-1; TRBD2 aligns across 9 bases. The V gene end was trimmed by 5 bases and the J gene end by 6 bases; junction bases not matched to a gene: 11. The germline V gene has CDR1 MDHEN and CDR2 SYDVKM. This CDR3 has 16 amino acids. The CDR3 loop reads CASSPPLAGGLNEQFF. The CDR3 nucleotides read TGTGCCAGCAGTCCCCCTTTGGCGGGAGGGCTCAATGAGCAGTTCTTC.

V usage is TRBV5-1 and J usage is TRBJ2-6; D remains ambiguous. The CDR3 is 15 residues long. The V and J ends lost 0 bases and 0 bases respectively, with 4 bases between them. Germline CDR1 and CDR2: SGHRS and YFSETQ. In DNA, the CDR3 is TGCGCCAGCAGCTTGGCATCCTCTGGGGCCAACGTCCTGACTTTC. Its translation is CASSLASSGANVLTF.

This rearrangement joins TRBV27 to TRBJ2-3; tentatively, D is TRBD2 (6 bases). The CDR3 covers 15 residues. Germline V gene lookup returns CDR1 MNHEY and CDR2 SMNVEV (reference sequence). The V end lost 5 bases, the J end lost 6 bases, and 18 bases lay between the germline ends. This CDR3 reads CASSPYGTPTDTQYF. The CDR3 nucleotides are TGTGCCAGCAGTCCCTACGGGACTCCCACGGATACGCAGTATTTT.

The chain joins TRBV11-3 to TRBJ1-1; D is ambiguous. CDR3 length: 15 amino acids. V lost 1 base and J lost 0, with 9 bases in between. The germline V gene has CDR1 SGHNT and CDR2 YENEEA. CDR3 loop: CASSLGDGMNTEAFF. For the CDR3, the DNA is TGTGCCAGCAGCTTAGGTGACGGGATGAACACTGAAGCTTTCTTT.

The rearrangement links TRBV6-1 to TRBJ1-5; no reliable D call. The germline V gene has CDR1 MNHNS and CDR2 SASEGT. Trimming cost V 1 base and J 6 bases, with 7 bases left between them. The CDR3 loop spans 13 amino acids. The CDR3 DNA reads as TGTGCCAGCAGTGAAGGCGGGAGTCAGCCCCAGCATTTT. This gives the protein CASSEGGSQPQHF.

The genes are TRBV27 and TRBJ2-7; D might be TRBD1 (5 bases). The CDR3 is 14 amino acids. Germline lookup yields CDR1 MNHEY and CDR2 SMNVEV (reference sequence). The V end lost 2 bases, the J end lost 2 bases, and 10 bases lay between the germline ends. As DNA, the CDR3 is TGTGCCAGCAGTTTAAGGGCAGGGCCCTACGAGCAGTACTTC. Protein product: CASSLRAGPYEQYF.

The V gene is TRBV9, the J gene TRBJ1-2, with TRBD1 matching 8 bases. This CDR3 has 15 amino acids. With V trimmed by 4 bases and J by 7 bases, 12 bases remained unmatched. From germline, CDR1 is SGDLS and CDR2 YYNGEE. The CDR3, as DNA: TGTGCCAGCAGCCCACGAGAGGACAGGGCGGGTGGCTACACCTTC. Encoded protein: CASSPREDRAGGYTF. Filled out from reference TRBV9 and TRBJ1-2, the complete variable domain reads DSGVTQTPKHLITATGQRVTLRCSPRSGDLSVYWYQQSLDQGLQFLIQYYNGEERAKGNILERFSAQQFPDLHSELNLSSLELGDSALYFCASSPREDRAGGYTFGSGTRLTVV.

This chain joins TRBV19 and TRBJ1-5; D not certain. V lost 1 base to trimming and J lost 6 bases, with 4 bases between them. Germline CDR1 and CDR2: LNHDA and SQIVND (reference sequence). This CDR3 contains 12 residues. The CDR3 nucleotides read TGTGCCAGTAGTATAGGTATTCAGCCCCAGCATTTT. Encoded protein: CASSIGIQPQHF.

The rearrangement links TRBV2 to TRBJ2-1; maybe TRBD2 (6 bases). Trimming took off 2 bases at V and 4 bases at J, with 12 bases between the two ends. Per the germline V gene, CDR1 is SNHLY and CDR2 is FYNNEI. The CDR3 length is 15 residues. The CDR3, as DNA: TGTGCCAGCAGTGAACAGCCGGGAGAGTACAATGAGCAGTTCTTC. Its translation is CASSEQPGEYNEQFF.

The chain links TRBV30 to TRBJ2-3; the match to TRBD2 covers 9 bases. The CDR3 runs 19 residues. CDR1 is GTSNPN and CDR2 is SVGIG in the germline V gene (reference sequence). V lost 0 bases and J lost 6; bases outside the gene matches: 19. The CDR3 sequence is CAWSVLASGDYHLIDTQYF. CDR3 in DNA: TGTGCCTGGAGTGTATTGGCTAGCGGGGATTATCACTTAATTGATACGCAGTATTTT.

The chain couples TRBV6-5 to TRBJ2-6, with 8 bases identical to TRBD1. Looked up from germline, CDR1 is MNHEY and CDR2 is SVGAGI. Germline trimming cut 6 bases from V and 4 bases from J; bases unmatched to any gene: 5. CDR3 length: 15 amino acids. Here the CDR3 DNA reads TGTGCCAGCAGCACGACAGGGGCCGGGGCCAACGTCCTGACTTTC. Translated, it gives CASSTTGAGANVLTF.

This chain joins TRBV30 and TRBJ2-6; the match to TRBD2 covers 7 bases. V trimming: 5 bases; J trimming: 0 bases; junction bases outside the gene matches: 19. CDR3 size: 20 residues. The germline V gene encodes CDR1 GTSNPN and CDR2 SVGIG (reference sequence). CDR3 residues: CAWEPTSEQRLFSGANVLTF. In DNA form, the CDR3 reads TGTGCCTGGGAGCCAACTAGCGAGCAACGCCTCTTCTCTGGGGCCAACGTCCTGACTTTC.

This chain uses TRBV13 with TRBJ2-7, with 8 nucleotides matching TRBD1. V lost 5 bases, J lost 2 bases, and 5 bases stayed unmatched. The V gene's germline CDR1 is PRHDT and CDR2 FYEKMQ (reference sequence). CDR3 length: 14 residues. CDR3 region: CASSRTGSTYEQYF. The CDR3 DNA sequence: TGTGCCAGCAGCCGGACAGGGTCAACCTACGAGCAGTACTTC.

CDR3 protein: CASSQDETSLYGYTF. The CDR3 nucleotides are TGCGCCAGCAGCCAAGATGAGACTTCCCTCTATGGCTACACCTTC. V usage is TRBV4-3 and J usage is TRBJ1-2; D unclear. V was clipped by 0 bases and J by 4 bases, with 12 bases between them. Per germline, CDR1 LGHNA and CDR2 YSLEER. The CDR3 has 15 residues.

This chain links TRBV10-3 with TRBJ2-3, with D maybe TRBD1 (6 bases). Germline V CDR1 and CDR2: ENHRY, SYGVKD. The ends were cut back, 2 bases at V and 3 bases at J, with 12 bases in the middle. The CDR3 has 15 residues. CDR3 amino acids: CAISEGRTATDTQYF. Written as DNA, the CDR3 is TGTGCCATCAGTGAGGGAAGGACAGCTACAGATACGCAGTATTTT.

The chain recombines TRBV7-2 with TRBJ1-6, with D hard to call. Germline assignment: CDR1 SGHTA and CDR2 FQGNSA. Trimming removed 7 bases at V and 7 bases at J, with 14 bases between. This CDR3 spans 14 amino acids. The CDR3 DNA sequence: TGTGCCAGCACCCAGGCCCGCTCGAATTCACCCCTCCACTTT. Residues: CASTQARSNSPLHF.

The chain joins TRBV4-1 to TRBJ1-2; weak D call: TRBD1 (5 bases). Germline lookup yields CDR1 MGHRA and CDR2 YSYEKL. Trimming took 4 bases from V and 1 from J, leaving 16 bases between them. CDR3 length: 16 amino acids. Here the CDR3 reads CASSPGEGRLNYGYTF. CDR3 nucleotide sequence: TGCGCCAGCAGCCCCGGGGAGGGACGGCTTAACTATGGCTACACCTTC.

The sample holds one count of this clone. This rearrangement joins TRBV29-1 to TRBJ1-1, with unresolved D. In germline, CDR1 is SQVTM, CDR2 ANQGSEA. Trimming took off 3 bases at V and 1 base at J, with 6 bases between the two ends. The CDR3 totals 12 residues. This CDR3 is CSVESPNTEAFF. The CDR3 coding sequence is TGCAGCGTTGAGAGCCCGAACACTGAAGCTTTCTTT.

CDR3 residues: CASSGTSGGTQYF. CDR3 in DNA: TGTGCCAGCAGTGGGACTAGCGGGGGGACCCAGTACTTC. The rearrangement links TRBV2 to TRBJ2-5; 13 bases line up with TRBD2. From germline, CDR1 is SNHLY and CDR2 FYNNEI. V trimming: 4 bases; J trimming: 7 bases; junction bases outside the gene matches: 0. The CDR3 length is 13 residues. Full variable domain (missing parts from reference TRBV2 and TRBJ2-5): EPEVTQTPSHQVTQMGQEVILRCVPISNHLYFYWYRQILGQKVEFLVSFYNNEISEKSEIFDDQFSVERPDGSNFTLKIRSTKLEDSAMYFCASSGTSGGTQYFGPGTRLLVL.